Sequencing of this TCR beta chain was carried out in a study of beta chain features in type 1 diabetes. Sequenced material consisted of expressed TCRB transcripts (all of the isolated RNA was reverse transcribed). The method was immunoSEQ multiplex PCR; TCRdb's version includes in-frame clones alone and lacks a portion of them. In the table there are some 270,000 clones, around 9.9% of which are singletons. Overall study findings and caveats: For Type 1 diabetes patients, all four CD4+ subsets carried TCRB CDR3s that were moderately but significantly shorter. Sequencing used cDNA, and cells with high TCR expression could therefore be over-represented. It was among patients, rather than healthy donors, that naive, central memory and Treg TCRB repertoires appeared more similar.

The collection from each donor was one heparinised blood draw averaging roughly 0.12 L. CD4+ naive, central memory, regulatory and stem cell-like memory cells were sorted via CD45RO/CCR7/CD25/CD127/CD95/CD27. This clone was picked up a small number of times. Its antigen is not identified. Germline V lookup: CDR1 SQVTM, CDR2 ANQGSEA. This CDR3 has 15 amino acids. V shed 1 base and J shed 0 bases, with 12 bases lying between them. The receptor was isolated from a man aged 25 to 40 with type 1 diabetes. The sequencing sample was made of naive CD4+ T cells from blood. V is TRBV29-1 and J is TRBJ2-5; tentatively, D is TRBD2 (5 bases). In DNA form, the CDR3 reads TGCAGCGTTGAAGGGGAGTCTGGGGACCAAGAGACCCAGTACTTC. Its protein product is CSVEGESGDQETQYF.